These T cell receptor beta chains were read from a single sample in a study of blood T cell repertoires in COVID-19. Using immunoSEQ multiplex PCR, the repertoire was profiled, and TCRdb retains in-frame clones only, with some absent. The sample lists about 350,000 clones, roughly nine tenths occurring once. Sequencing was carried out using peripheral blood. These receptors all stem from an older woman with COVID-19, enrolled during active disease. Both conserved end residues are part of each CDR3. Fields, in order: D gene, J gene, V gene, clone size, CDR3 DNA, CDR3 protein. D genes are given only for firm matches. Expanded clones are given a class, and other clones once, few, many or no size at all.

D gene: TRBD1; J gene: TRBJ1-1; V gene: TRBV6-1; clone size: .; CDR3 DNA: TGTGCCAGCAGTGAAGCGTACCAGGGGGTCGGTTCTTTCTTT; CDR3 protein: CASSEAYQGVGSFF
D gene: TRBD2; J gene: TRBJ2-3; V gene: TRBV7-3; clone size: once; CDR3 DNA: TGTGCCAGCAGCTTATTACTAGCGGGGGGCCCAGATACGCAGTATTTT; CDR3 protein: CASSLLLAGGPDTQYF
D gene: TRBD2; J gene: TRBJ2-2; V gene: TRBV18; clone size: .; CDR3 DNA: TGTGCCAGCTCACCACCGTCGGGGGGGCTGAACACCGGGGAGCTGTTTTTT; CDR3 protein: CASSPPSGGLNTGELFF
D gene: .; J gene: TRBJ2-2; V gene: TRBV2; clone size: .; CDR3 DNA: TGTGCCAGCAGTGGGTGGCTTGTAACCCAAGCGAACACCGGGGAGCTGTTTTTT; CDR3 protein: CASSGWLVTQANTGELFF
D gene: TRBD2; J gene: TRBJ2-5; V gene: TRBV2; clone size: .; CDR3 DNA: TGTGCCACCCTCCGGGGGGGTGGGGAGACCCAGTACTTC; CDR3 protein: CATLRGGGETQYF
D gene: TRBD1; J gene: TRBJ2-1; V gene: TRBV10-3; clone size: .; CDR3 DNA: TGTGCCATCAGGGGGGACAGGGGACACTCAAATGAGCAGTTCTTC; CDR3 protein: CAIRGDRGHSNEQFF
D gene: .; J gene: TRBJ1-3; V gene: TRBV6-5; clone size: .; CDR3 DNA: TGTGCCAGCAGATCGACAGGCAGCTCTGGAAACACCATATATTTT; CDR3 protein: CASRSTGSSGNTIYF
D gene: TRBD1; J gene: TRBJ1-2; V gene: TRBV5-6; clone size: .; CDR3 DNA: TGTGCCAGCAGCTTGGTGTGGCAGGGGGGCTATGGCTACACCTTC; CDR3 protein: CASSLVWQGGYGYTF
D gene: TRBD2; J gene: TRBJ2-3; V gene: TRBV2; clone size: .; CDR3 DNA: TGTGCCAGCAGTACCCTAGCGGCCACAGATACGCAGTATTTT; CDR3 protein: CASSTLAATDTQYF
D gene: .; J gene: TRBJ1-1; V gene: TRBV5-6; clone size: few; CDR3 DNA: TGTGCCAGCAGCCGGGGGGAATTGAACACTGAAGCTTTCTTT; CDR3 protein: CASSRGELNTEAFF
D gene: .; J gene: TRBJ2-1; V gene: TRBV18; clone size: .; CDR3 DNA: TGTGCCAGCTCACCTACTAGGCATACAGAACAGTTCTTC; CDR3 protein: CASSPTRHTEQFF